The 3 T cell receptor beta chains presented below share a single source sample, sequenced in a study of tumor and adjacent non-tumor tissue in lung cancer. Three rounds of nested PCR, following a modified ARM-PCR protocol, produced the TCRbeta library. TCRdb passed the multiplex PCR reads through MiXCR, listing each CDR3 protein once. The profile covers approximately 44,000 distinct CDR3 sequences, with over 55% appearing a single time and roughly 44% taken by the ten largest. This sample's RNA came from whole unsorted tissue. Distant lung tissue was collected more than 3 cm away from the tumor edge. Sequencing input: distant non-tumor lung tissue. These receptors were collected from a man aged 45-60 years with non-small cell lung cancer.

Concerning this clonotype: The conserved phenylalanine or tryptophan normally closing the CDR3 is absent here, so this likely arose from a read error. The CDR3 DNA reads TGTACCTGGAGTTCCCAGCGGGAGAGACAGTTCCTC. The encoded protein is CTWSSQRERQFL. The rearrangement joins TRBV30 to TRBJ2-1, with 8 bases identical to TRBD2. The CDR3 totals 12 residues. The germline V gene encodes CDR1 GTSNPN and CDR2 SVGIG (reference sequence).

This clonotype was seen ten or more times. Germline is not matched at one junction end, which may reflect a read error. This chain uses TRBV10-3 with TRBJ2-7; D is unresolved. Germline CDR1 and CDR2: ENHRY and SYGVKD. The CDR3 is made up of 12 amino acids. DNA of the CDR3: TGTGCCATCAGTGTAGGAAGTCACGAGCGGTACTTC. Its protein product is CAISVGSHERYF.

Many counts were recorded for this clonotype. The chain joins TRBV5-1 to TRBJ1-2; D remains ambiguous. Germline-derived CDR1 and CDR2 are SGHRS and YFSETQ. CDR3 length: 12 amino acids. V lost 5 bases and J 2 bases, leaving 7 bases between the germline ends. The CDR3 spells CASRMENYGYTF. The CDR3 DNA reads TGCGCCAGCAGGATGGAAAACTATGGCTACACCTTC.